This TCR beta chain was sequenced for a study of vaccination and CD4 T cells after COVID-19. The germline V gene has CDR1 KGHSH and CDR2 LQKENI. This CDR3 contains 13 residues. V lost 5 bases and J lost 2, with 9 bases in between. Treatment described: approximately 9-day PBMC culture with coronavirus spike peptide pools or control peptides (ViraFEST assay). Unexposed donor CD4+ T cells predated the COVID-19 pandemic, collected 2011-2018. The study sequenced cultured CD4+ T cell DNA using the Oncomine TCR Beta short-read assay. From cultured CD4+ T cells, genomic DNA was extracted. Each CDR3 protein is one row after TCRdb ran MiXCR on the PCR reads. In the table there are about 570 distinct CDR3 sequences, approximately 10% of which are singletons. This clonotype is medium-sized in the sample. Its matching antigen is unknown.

This rearrangement joins TRBV18 to TRBJ1-2; the D gene is possibly TRBD1 (5 bases). The sequence came from a human donor in good health. Input material: CD4+ T cells from blood, cultured in vitro. The CDR3 bases are TGTGCCAGCTCAGTCGACAGAAACTATGGCTACACCTTC. Protein product: CASSVDRNYGYTF.